This T cell receptor (beta chain) appears in the sequencing data of a study of blood T cell repertoires in COVID-19. On the study more broadly: The samples span acute and convalescent COVID-19 from the United States, Italy and Spain.

Germline values: CDR1 MDHEN, CDR2 SYDVKM. Trimming removed 7 bases at V and 3 bases at J, with 9 bases between. The CDR3 is made up of 12 amino acids. Using immunoSEQ multiplex PCR, the repertoire was profiled, and TCRdb retains in-frame clones only, with some absent. The data contain roughly 380,000 clones, 89% of them singletons. The V gene is TRBV28, the J gene TRBJ1-1; TRBD1 might be the D (5 bases). Sequenced input: peripheral blood. This receptor was identified in a woman aged 40 to 50 with COVID-19, enrolled during active disease. CDR3 residues: CASTGGYTEAFF. CDR3 DNA sequence: TGTGCCAGCACCGGGGGGTACACTGAAGCTTTCTTT.